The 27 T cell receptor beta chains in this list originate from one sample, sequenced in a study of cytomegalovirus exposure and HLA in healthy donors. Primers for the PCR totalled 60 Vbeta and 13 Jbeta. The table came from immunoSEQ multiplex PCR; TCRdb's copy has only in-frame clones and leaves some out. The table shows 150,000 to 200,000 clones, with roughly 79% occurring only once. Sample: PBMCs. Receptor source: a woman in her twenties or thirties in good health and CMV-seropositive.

CDR3 nucleotide sequence: TGCAGCGTTGAAGTTAGCGACACTGAAGCTTTCTTT. Its translation: CSVEVSDTEAFF. The chain has TRBV29-1 and TRBJ1-1, with no clear D. Germline V gene data show CDR1 as SQVTM and CDR2 as ANQGSEA. V gave up 1 base and J gave up 3 bases, with 6 bases separating them. CDR3 length: 12 amino acids.

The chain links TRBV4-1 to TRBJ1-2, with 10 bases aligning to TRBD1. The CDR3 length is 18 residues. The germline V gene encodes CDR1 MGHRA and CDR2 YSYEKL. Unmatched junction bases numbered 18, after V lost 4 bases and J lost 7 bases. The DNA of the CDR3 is TGCGCCAGCAGCCGATCTCCGGGACAGGGGCCACTTGCTGCTGGCTACACCTTC. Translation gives CASSRSPGQGPLAAGYTF.

The CDR3 protein is CASSQDRGSIHPYNEQFF. Written as DNA, the CDR3 is TGCGCCAGCAGCCAAGATAGGGGCAGTATACATCCCTACAATGAGCAGTTCTTC. V and J are TRBV4-3 and TRBJ2-1; tentative D call: TRBD1 (5 bases). The CDR3 sequence is 18 residues long. Germline CDR1 is LGHNA and CDR2 is YSLEER. V was clipped by 0 bases and J by 2 bases, with 17 bases between them.

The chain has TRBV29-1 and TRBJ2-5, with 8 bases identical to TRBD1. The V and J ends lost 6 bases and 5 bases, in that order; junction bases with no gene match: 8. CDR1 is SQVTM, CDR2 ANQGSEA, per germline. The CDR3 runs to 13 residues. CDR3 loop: CSVGQGLRETQYF. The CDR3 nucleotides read TGCAGCGTCGGACAGGGCCTAAGGGAGACCCAGTACTTC.

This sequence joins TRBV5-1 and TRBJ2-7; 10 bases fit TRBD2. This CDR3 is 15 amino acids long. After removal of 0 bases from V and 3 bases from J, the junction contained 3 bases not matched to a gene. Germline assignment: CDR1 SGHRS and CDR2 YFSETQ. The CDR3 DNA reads TGCGCCAGCAGCTTGGGGACTAGCGGATTCTACGAGCAGTACTTC. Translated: CASSLGTSGFYEQYF. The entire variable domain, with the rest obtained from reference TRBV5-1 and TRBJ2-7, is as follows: KAGVTQTPRYLIKTRGQQVTLSCSPISGHRSVSWYQQTPGQGLQFLFEYFSETQRNKGNFPGRFSGRQFSNSRSEMNVSTLELGDSALYLCASSLGTSGFYEQYFGPGTRLTVT.

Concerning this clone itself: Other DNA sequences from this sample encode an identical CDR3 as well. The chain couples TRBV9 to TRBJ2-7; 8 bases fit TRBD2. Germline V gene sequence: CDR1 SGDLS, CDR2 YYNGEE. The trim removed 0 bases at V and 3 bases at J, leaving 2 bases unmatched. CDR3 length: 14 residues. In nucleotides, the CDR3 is TGTGCCAGCAGCGTAGGGGCGGGAGGCTACGAGCAGTACTTC. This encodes CASSVGAGGYEQYF.

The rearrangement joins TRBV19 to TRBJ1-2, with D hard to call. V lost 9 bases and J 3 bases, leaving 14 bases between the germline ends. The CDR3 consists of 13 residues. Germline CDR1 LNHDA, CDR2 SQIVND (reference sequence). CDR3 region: CASSSSAYYGYTF. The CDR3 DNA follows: TGTGCCAGCTCGTCCTCTGCGTACTATGGCTACACCTTC.

This chain's CDR3 is CASSVDRVIGELFF. DNA of the CDR3: TGTGCCAGTAGTGTCGACAGGGTAATCGGGGAGCTGTTTTTT. The chain carries TRBV19 and TRBJ2-2; 7 nucleotides align to TRBD1. The trim removed 5 bases at V and 7 bases at J, leaving 7 bases unmatched. CDR1 and CDR2 (germline): LNHDA, SQIVND (reference sequence). The CDR3 is 14 residues long.

CDR3 DNA sequence: TGTGCCAGCCGCTACATAGGGGTGGTGGAAGAGGAAGCTTTCTTT. Its protein product is CASRYIGVVEEEAFF. V and J are TRBV6-5 and TRBJ1-1, with a tentative D call TRBD1 (5 bases). Germline assignment: CDR1 MNHEY and CDR2 SVGAGI. V was clipped by 8 bases and J by 8 bases, with 24 bases between them. CDR3 length equals 15 residues.

Written as DNA, the CDR3 is TGCGCCAGCAGCCAGGGGACAGGGGTGGGCACAGATACGCAGTATTTT. Its protein product is CASSQGTGVGTDTQYF. The rearrangement links TRBV4-3 to TRBJ2-3, with 10 bases aligning to TRBD1. CDR3 length: 16 amino acids. With 3 bases clipped from V and 1 base from J, the junction kept 4 bases outside the gene matches. Germline V gene data show CDR1 as LGHNA and CDR2 as YSLEER.

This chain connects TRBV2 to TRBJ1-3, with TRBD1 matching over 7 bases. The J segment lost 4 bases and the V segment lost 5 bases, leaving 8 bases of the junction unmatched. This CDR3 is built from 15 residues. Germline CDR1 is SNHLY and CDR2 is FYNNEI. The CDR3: CASSSRQGSGNTIYF. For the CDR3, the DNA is TGTGCCAGCAGTTCCCGACAGGGATCCGGAAACACCATATATTTT.

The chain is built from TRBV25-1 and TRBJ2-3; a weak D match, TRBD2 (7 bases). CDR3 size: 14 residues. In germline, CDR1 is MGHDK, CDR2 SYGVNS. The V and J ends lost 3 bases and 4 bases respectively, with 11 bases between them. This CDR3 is CASSDWGGADTQYF. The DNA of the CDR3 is TGTGCCAGCAGTGACTGGGGGGGCGCAGATACGCAGTATTTT. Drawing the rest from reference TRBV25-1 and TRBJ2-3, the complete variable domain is EADIYQTPRYLVIGTGKKITLECSQTMGHDKMYWYQQDPGMELHLIHYSYGVNSTEKGDLSSESTVSRIRTEHFPLTLESARPSHTSQYLCASSDWGGADTQYFGPGTRLTVL.

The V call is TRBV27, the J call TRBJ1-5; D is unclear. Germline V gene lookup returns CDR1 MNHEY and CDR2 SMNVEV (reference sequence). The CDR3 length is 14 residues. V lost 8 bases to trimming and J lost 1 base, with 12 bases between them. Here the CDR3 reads CASGLRSSNQPQHF. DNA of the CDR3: TGTGCCAGCGGCCTAAGGAGCAGCAATCAGCCCCAGCATTTT.

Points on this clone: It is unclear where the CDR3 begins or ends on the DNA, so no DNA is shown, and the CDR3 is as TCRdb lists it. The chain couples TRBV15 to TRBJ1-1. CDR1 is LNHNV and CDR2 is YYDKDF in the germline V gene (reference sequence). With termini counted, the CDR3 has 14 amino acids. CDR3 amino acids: CATSRVGGGTEASF.

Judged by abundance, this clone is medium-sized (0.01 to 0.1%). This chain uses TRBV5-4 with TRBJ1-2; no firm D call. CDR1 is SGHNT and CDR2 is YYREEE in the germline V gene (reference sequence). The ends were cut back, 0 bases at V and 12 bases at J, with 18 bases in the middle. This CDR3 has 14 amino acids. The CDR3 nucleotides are TGTGCCAGCAGCTTGGGAGACCCGTCTCAGGTCGACACCTTC. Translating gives CASSLGDPSQVDTF.

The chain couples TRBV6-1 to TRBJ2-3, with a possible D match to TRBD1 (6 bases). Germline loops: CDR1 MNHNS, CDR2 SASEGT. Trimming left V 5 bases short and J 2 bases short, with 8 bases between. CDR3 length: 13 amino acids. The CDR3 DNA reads TGTGCCAGCAGTCAGGGGTACACAGATACGCAGTATTTT. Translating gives CASSQGYTDTQYF.

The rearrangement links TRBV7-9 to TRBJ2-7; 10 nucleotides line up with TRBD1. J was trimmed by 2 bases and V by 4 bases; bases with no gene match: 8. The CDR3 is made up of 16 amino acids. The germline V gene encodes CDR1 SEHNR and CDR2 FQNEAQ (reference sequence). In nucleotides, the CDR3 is TGTGCCAGCAGCTCTCCCCCGGGACAGGGGACCTACGAGCAGTACTTC. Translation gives CASSSPPGQGTYEQYF.

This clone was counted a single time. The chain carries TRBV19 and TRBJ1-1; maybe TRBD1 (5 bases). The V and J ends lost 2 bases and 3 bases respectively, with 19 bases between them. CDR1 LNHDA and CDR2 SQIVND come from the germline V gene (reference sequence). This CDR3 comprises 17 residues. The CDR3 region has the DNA TGTGCCAGTAGTATACGGTCAGGGAGGGAGAAGGACACTGAAGCTTTCTTT. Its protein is CASSIRSGREKDTEAFF.

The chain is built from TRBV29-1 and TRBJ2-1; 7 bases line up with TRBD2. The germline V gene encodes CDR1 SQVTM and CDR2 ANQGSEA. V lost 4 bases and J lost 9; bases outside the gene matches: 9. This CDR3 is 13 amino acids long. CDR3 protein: CSVVMAGEGEQFF. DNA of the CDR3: TGCAGCGTTGTAATGGCGGGGGAAGGTGAGCAGTTCTTC.

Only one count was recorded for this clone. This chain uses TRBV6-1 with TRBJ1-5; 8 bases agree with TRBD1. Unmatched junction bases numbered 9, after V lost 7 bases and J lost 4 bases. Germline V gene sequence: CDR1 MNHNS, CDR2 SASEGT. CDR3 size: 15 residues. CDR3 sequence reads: CASIRDRPSNQPQHF. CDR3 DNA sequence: TGTGCCAGCATCCGGGACAGGCCAAGTAATCAGCCCCAGCATTTT.

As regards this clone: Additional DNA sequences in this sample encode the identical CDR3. CDR3 protein: CASSSDRGTDTQYF. CDR3 DNA: TGTGCCAGCAGCTCCGACAGGGGCACAGATACGCAGTATTTT. The genes are TRBV5-4 and TRBJ2-3, with 7 bases fitting TRBD1. V shed 3 bases, J shed 1 base, and the junction held 2 bases outside the gene matches. The CDR3 runs to 14 residues. Germline loops: CDR1 SGHNT, CDR2 YYREEE (reference sequence).

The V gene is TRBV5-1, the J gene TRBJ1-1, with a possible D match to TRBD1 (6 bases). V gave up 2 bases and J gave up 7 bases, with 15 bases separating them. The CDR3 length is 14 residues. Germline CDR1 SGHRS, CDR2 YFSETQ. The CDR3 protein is CASSFLRGQGEAFF. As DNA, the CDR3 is TGCGCCAGCAGCTTTCTAAGGGGACAAGGTGAAGCTTTCTTT. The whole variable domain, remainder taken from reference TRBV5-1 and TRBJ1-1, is KAGVTQTPRYLIKTRGQQVTLSCSPISGHRSVSWYQQTPGQGLQFLFEYFSETQRNKGNFPGRFSGRQFSNSRSEMNVSTLELGDSALYLCASSFLRGQGEAFFGQGTRLTVV.

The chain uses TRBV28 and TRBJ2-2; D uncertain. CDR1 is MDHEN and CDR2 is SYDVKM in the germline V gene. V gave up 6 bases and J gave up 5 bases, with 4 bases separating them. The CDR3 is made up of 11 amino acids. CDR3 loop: CASRETGELFF. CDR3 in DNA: TGTGCCAGCAGGGAGACCGGGGAGCTGTTTTTT.

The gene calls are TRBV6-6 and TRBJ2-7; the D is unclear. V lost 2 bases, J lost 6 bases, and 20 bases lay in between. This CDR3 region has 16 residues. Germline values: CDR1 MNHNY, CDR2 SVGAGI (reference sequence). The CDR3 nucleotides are TGTGCCAGCAGTTACGCCCTACCTCCCCGATCGGGCGAGCAGTACTTC. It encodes CASSYALPPRSGEQYF.

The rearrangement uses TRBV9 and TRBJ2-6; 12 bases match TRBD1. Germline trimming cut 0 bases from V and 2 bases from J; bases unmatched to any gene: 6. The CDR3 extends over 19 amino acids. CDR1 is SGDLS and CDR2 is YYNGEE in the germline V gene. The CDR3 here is CASSVGGDRGRAGANVLTF. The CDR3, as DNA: TGTGCCAGCAGCGTAGGGGGGGACAGGGGGCGCGCTGGGGCCAACGTCCTGACTTTC.

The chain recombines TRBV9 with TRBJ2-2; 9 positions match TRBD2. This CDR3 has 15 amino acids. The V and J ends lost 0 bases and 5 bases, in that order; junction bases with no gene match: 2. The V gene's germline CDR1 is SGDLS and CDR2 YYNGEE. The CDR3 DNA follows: TGTGCCAGCAGCGTAGGACTAGCGGAAACCGGGGAGCTGTTTTTT. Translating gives CASSVGLAETGELFF.

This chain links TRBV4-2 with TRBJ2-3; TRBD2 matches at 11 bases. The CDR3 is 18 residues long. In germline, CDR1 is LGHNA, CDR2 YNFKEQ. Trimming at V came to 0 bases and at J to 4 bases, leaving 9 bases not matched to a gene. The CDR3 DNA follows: TGTGCCAGCAGCCAAGATCATAGCGGGGGGGCCGTGGCAGATACGCAGTATTTT. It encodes CASSQDHSGGAVADTQYF.